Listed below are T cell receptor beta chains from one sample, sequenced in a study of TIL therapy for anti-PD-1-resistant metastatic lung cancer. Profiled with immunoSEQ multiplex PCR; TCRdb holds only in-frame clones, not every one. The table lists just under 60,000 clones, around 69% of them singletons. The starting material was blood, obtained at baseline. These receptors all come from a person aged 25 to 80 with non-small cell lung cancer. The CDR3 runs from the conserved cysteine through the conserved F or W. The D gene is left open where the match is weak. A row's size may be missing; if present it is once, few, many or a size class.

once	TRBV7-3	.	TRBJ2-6	TGTGCCAGCAGCCGGACAGCCGGGGCCAACGTCCTGACTTTC	CASSRTAGANVLTF
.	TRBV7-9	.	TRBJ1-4	TGTGCCAGCAGCTTAGCGCAGACATACAGCGAAAAACTGTTTTTT	CASSLAQTYSEKLFF
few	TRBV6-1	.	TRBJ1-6	TGTGCCAGCAGTGAGGGGGTTTGGGATAATTCACCCCTCCACTTT	CASSEGVWDNSPLHF
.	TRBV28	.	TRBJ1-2	TGTGCCAGCACTCTCGCTGCGGGGGCGGTTGATGGCTACACCTTC	CASTLAAGAVDGYTF
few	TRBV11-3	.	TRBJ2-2	TGTGCCAGCAGCCGCTCGAGGGTGAACACCGGGGAGCTGTTTTTT	CASSRSRVNTGELFF
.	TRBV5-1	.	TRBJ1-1	TGCGCCAGACAGGCCACAGGGTCCACTGAAGCTTTCTTT	CARQATGSTEAFF
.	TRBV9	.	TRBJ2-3	TGTGCCAGCATGCGACAGTTAGTCTCTGGCACAGATACGCAGTATTTT	CASMRQLVSGTDTQYF
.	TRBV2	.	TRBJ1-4	TGTGCCAGCACGGAAGTGGCTAATGAAAAACTGTTTTTT	CASTEVANEKLFF
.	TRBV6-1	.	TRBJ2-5	TGTGCCAGCAGTTCTCAACCGGGGCTGGCGGAGACCCAGTACTTC	CASSSQPGLAETQYF
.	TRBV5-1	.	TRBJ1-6	TGCGCCAGCAGCCTGGCTCCGACTAACAATTCACCCCTCCACTTT	CASSLAPTNNSPLHF
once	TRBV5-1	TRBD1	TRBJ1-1	TGCGCCAGCAGCCGTAGCGGACAGGGGGGAAGCACTGAAGCTTTCTTT	CASSRSGQGGSTEAFF
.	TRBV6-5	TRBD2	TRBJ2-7	TGTGGGACTAGAACCCGGACCCTTGCCTACGAGCAGTACTTC	CGTRTRTLAYEQYF
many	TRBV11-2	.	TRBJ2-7	TGTGCCAGCAGCCCTCTCACGGGAGCCCTCTACGAGCAGTACTTC	CASSPLTGALYEQYF
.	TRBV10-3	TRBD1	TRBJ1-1	TGTGCCATCAGTGAATTCGGACAGGGGGCCGCGGCAGCTTTCTTT	CAISEFGQGAAAAFF
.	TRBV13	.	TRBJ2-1	TGTGCCAGCAGCTTGGGACCACTTGGGAATGAGCAGTTCTTC	CASSLGPLGNEQFF
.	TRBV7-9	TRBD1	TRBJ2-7	TGTGCCAGCAGCTTAGGCGGGACAGGGCTCTACGAGCAGTACTTC	CASSLGGTGLYEQYF
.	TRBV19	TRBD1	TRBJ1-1	TGTGCCAGTAGACATCCGACAGGGGCCACTGAAGCTTTCTTT	CASRHPTGATEAFF
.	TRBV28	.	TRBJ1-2	TGTGCCAGCAGTCCTGGGACCTTGCTCACCTTC	CASSPGTLLTF
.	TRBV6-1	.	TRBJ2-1	TGTGCCAGCAGTGGGACGGAATACAATGAGCAGTTCTTC	CASSGTEYNEQFF
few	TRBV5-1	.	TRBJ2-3	TGCGCCAGCAGCTCGGACGGGGGAAGCACAGATACGCAGTATTTT	CASSSDGGSTDTQYF
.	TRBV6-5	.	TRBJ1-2	TGTGCCAGCAGCATGGACGGGAACTATGGCTACACCTTC	CASSMDGNYGYTF
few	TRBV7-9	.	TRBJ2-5	TGTGCCAGCAGCAATAACCAAGAGACCCAGTACTTC	CASSNNQETQYF
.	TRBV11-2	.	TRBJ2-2	TGTGCCAGCAGCTTACAACTATACACCGGGGAGCTGTTTTTT	CASSLQLYTGELFF
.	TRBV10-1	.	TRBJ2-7	TGCGCCAGCAGTGAGTCTACACTATACGAGCAGTACTTC	CASSESTLYEQYF
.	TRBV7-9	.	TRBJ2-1	TGTGCCAGCAGCTTAGAATTCAGCCGCTCCTACAATGAGCAGTTCTTC	CASSLEFSRSYNEQFF
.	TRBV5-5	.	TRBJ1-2	TGTGCCAGCAGCTTTACCCACTGGGACTATGGCTACACCTTC	CASSFTHWDYGYTF
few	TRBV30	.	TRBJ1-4	TGTGCCTGGAGTGAGCCCCCAGGGATTAATGAAAAACTGTTTTTT	CAWSEPPGINEKLFF
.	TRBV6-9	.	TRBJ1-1	TGTGCCAGCAGTTCTCTCAGGGAAAAAGACACTGAAGCTTTCTTT	CASSSLREKDTEAFF
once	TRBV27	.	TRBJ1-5	TGTGCCAGCACCCCCACCTGGGCAGGGCGGGATCAGCCCCAGCATTTT	CASTPTWAGRDQPQHF
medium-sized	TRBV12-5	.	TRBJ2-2	TGTGCTAGTGGTTTGGTATCCAGCGGGGAGCTGTTTTTT	CASGLVSSGELFF
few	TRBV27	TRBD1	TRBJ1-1	TGTGCCAGCAGTCTAACCCAGGGGGCATTTGAAGCTTTCTTT	CASSLTQGAFEAFF
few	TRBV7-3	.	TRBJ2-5	TGTGCCAGCAGCCCAACGGGACTGCAAGAGACCCAGTACTTC	CASSPTGLQETQYF
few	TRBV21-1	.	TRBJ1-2	TGTGCTTATCGGGGGGTGGTTCGGGACTATGGCTACACCTTC	CAYRGVVRDYGYTF
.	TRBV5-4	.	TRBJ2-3	TGTGCCAGCAGCTTGGAGACTAGTTCTGCAGGGGATACGCAGTATTTT	CASSLETSSAGDTQYF